This T cell receptor (beta chain) is from a study of vaccination effects on CD4 cells after COVID-19. Notes on the study in general: From healthy vaccinees, only 1 of 255 vaccine-induced clones also reacted to common cold coronaviruses. The study got few convalescent patients and did not collect any early post-infection timepoints. Infection- and vaccine-induced clones contracted markedly late after vaccination.

To note about this clone: Its target is unknown.

After more than 8 days in culture, the CD4+ T cells were isolated. The V gene lost 1 base and the J gene lost 5 bases, with 8 bases spanning the gap. Germline loops: CDR1 LNHNV, CDR2 YYDKDF (reference sequence). The CDR3 covers 13 residues. The table came from immunoSEQ multiplex PCR; TCRdb's copy has only in-frame clones and leaves some out. The repertoire has about 38,000 clones, 82% of them found once; the top ten carry under 3%. The V call is TRBV15, the J call TRBJ2-5; the D is unclear. This TCR was sampled from a human donor who received a COVID-19 vaccine. The sequencing here drew on CD4+ T cells from PBMCs cultured without peptide, taken before COVID-19 vaccination. CDR3 coding DNA: TGTGCCACCAGCAGAGCCTATCTTGAGACCCAGTACTTC. Its protein product is CATSRAYLETQYF. Full variable domain (missing parts from reference TRBV15 and TRBJ2-5): DAMVIQNPRYQVTQFGKPVTLSCSQTLNHNVMYWYQQKSSQAPKLLFHYYDKDFNNEADTPDNFQSRRPNTSFCFLDIRSPGLGDTAMYLCATSRAYLETQYFGPGTRLLVL.